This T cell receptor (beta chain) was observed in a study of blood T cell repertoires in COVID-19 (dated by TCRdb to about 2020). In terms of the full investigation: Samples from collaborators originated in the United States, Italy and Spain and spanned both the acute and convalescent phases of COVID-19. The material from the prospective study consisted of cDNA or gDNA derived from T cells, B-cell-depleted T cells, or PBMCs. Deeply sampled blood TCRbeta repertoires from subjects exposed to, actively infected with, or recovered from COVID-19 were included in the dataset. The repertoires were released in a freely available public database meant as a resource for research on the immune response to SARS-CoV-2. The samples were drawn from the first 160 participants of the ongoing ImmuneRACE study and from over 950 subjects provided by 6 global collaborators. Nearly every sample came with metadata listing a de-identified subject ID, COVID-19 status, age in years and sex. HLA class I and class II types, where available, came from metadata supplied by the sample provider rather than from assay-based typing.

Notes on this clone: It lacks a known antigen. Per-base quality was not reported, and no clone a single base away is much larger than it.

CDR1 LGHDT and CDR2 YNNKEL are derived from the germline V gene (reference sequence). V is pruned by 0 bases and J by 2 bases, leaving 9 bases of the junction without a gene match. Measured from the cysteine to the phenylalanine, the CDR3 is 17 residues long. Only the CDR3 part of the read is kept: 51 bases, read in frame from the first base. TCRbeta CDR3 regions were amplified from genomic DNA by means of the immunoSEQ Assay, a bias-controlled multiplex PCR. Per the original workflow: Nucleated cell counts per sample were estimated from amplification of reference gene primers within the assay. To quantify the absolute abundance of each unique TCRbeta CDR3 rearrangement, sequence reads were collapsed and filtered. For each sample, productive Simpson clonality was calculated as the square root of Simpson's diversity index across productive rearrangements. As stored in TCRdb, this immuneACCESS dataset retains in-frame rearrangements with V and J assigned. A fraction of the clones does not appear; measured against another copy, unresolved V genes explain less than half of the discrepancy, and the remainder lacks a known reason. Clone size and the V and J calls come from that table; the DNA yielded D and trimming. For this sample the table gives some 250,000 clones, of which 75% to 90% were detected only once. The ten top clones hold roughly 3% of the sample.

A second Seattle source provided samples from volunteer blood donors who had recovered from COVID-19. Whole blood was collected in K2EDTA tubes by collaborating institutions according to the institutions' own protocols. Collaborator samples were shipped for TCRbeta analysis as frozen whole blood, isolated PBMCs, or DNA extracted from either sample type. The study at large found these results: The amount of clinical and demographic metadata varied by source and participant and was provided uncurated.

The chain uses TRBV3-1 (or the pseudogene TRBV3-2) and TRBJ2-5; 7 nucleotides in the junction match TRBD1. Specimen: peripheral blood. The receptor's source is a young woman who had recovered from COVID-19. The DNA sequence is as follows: TGTGCCAGCAGCCAAGAAATCACAGGGGTGAAACAAGAGACCCAGTACTTC. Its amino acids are CASSQEITGVKQETQYF.